This T cell receptor (beta chain) derives from a study of memory CD4+ T cells and cytomegalovirus serostatus (dated by TCRdb to the late 2010s). Turning to the overall study: The roughly 35 healthy Belgian adults in the cohort included 9 who were CMV seropositive and 24 who were CMV seronegative. CD4+ memory TCRbeta repertoires of a Belgian cohort with known cytomegalovirus serostatus were sequenced in order to replicate a published TCR-based CMV serostatus classifier.

As regards this clone: It has no known antigen specificity. Per-nucleotide qualities are absent, and no much larger clonotype sits a single base away.

The Quick-DNA Microprep Kit was used to extract genomic DNA from the sorted cells. Amplification of TCRbeta DNA was done with the immunoSEQ hsTCRbeta kit, following the protocol from the manufacturer. An Illumina MiSeq instrument was used to sequence the TCRbeta libraries. As for how the authors treated the data: Once out-of-frame sequences had been removed, millions of distinct TCRbeta sequences were left, which works out to an average of about 66,813 per individual. Two values were used to score each individual: the count of 164 previously reported CMV-associated TCRbeta sequences and the total count of productive distinct TCRbeta sequences. A beta-binomial model was reimplemented in Python, and scikit-learn random forests with default parameters were trained on US cohort data. On the Belgian cohort, classifier performance was reported as the median AUC, along with percentile confidence intervals, across 10,000 bootstrap iterations. TCRdb stores this immuneACCESS table with in-frame sequences only. Part of the clones is absent; in the studies checked, under half of the shortfall reflects unresolved V genes, and no reason is known for the rest. The V and J calls and clone size are taken from that table; D and trimming were inferred from the DNA. Recorded for this sample are under 50,000 clones; roughly 85% of them occurred a single time. The ten largest clones add up to about 5.8% of the sample.

The germline V gene yields SGHVS for CDR1 and FQNEAQ for CDR2. From the cysteine through the phenylalanine, the CDR3 covers 16 amino acids. Of all the DNA, just the CDR3 is kept, 48 bases in frame from base 1. V is cut back by 4 bases and J by 4 bases, with 10 bases in the junction unmatched. Single viable CD3+CD4+CD8-CD45RO+ cells were sorted as memory CD4+ T cells on a FACSAria II. To determine CMV serostatus, a Roche Elecsys assay was used that detects serum IgG against CMV pp150, pp28, p38 and p52. Once the samples were thawed, total CD4+ T cells were enriched through positive selection using CD4 magnetic microbeads. The samples came from a different study that was designed specifically to examine the CD4+ T cell memory repertoire. Following standard operating procedures, peripheral blood mononuclear cells were isolated and cryopreserved, while serum was kept at -80 degrees C. Staining used CD3-PerCP (BW264/56), CD4-APC (RPA-T4), CD45RO-PE (UCHT1) and CD8-Pacific Orange (3B5) antibodies, with Sytox blue excluding non-viable cells.

Study-wide findings and limitations: Only CD4+CD45RO+ memory cells were sequenced, in contrast to the original study, which included naive and memory CD4+ and CD8+ populations. For predicting CMV serostatus, the median bootstrapped AUC was about 0.95 using the original framework and 0.91 using a US-trained random forest. On the Belgian cohort, the classifier based on the original framework reached a median bootstrapped AUC of roughly 0.94, with a 95% CI of 0.76-1.00. Among the 150 to 200 previously reported CMV-associated TCRbeta sequences, 67 showed up in the CD4+ memory repertoires, with each one found in between one and five individuals. The results were interpreted as suggesting that the CMV-associated TCR signature is largely present in the CD4+ memory repertoire.

Rearrangement joined TRBV7-8 to TRBJ1-1; 9 bases in the junction line up with TRBD1. Sequencing input: memory CD4+ T cells from blood. The receptor was derived from an adult in good health and CMV-seropositive. The CDR3 loop reads CASSSRTGAWSTEAFF. In nucleotide form, the sequence is TGTGCCAGCAGCTCCCGGACAGGGGCTTGGAGCACTGAAGCTTTCTTT.